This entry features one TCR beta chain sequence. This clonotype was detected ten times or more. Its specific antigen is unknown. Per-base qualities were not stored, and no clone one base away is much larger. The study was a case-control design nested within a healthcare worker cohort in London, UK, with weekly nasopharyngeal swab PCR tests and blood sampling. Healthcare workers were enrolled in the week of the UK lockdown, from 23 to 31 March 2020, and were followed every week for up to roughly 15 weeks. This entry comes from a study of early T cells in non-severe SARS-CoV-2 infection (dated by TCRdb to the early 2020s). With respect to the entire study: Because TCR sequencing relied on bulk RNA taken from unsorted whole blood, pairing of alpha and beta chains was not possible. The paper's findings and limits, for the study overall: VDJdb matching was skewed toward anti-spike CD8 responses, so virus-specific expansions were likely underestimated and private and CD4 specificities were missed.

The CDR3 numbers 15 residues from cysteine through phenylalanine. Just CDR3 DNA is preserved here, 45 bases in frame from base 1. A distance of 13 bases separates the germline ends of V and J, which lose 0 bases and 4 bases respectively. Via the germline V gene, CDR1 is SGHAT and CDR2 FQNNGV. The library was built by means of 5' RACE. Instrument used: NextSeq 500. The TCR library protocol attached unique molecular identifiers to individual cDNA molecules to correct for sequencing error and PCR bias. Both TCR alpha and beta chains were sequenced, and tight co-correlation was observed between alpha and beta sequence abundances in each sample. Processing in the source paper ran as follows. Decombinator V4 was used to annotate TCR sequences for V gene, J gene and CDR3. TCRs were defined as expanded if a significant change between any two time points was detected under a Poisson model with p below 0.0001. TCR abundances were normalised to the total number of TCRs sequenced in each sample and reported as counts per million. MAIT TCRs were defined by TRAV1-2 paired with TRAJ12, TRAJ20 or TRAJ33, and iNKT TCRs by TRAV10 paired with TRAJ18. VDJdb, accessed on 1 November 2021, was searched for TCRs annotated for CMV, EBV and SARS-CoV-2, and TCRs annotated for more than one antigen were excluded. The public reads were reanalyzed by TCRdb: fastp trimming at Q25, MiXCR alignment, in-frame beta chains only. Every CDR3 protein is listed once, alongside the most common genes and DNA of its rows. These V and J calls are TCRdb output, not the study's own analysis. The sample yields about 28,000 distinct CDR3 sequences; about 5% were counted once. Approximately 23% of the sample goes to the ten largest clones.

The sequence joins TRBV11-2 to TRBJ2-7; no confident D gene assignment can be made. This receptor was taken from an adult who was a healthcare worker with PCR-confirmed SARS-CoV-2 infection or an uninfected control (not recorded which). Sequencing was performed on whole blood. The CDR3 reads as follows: CASSLEVAVWYEQYF. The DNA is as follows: TGTGCCAGCAGCTTAGAGGTGGCAGTGTGGTACGAGCAGTACTTC. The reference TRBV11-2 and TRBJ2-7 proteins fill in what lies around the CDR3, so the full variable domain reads EAGVAQSPRYKIIEKRQSVAFWCNPISGHATLYWYQQILGQGPKLLIQFQNNGVVDDSQLPKDRFSAERLKGVDSTLKIQPAKLEDSAVYLCASSLEVAVWYEQYFGPGTRLTVT.